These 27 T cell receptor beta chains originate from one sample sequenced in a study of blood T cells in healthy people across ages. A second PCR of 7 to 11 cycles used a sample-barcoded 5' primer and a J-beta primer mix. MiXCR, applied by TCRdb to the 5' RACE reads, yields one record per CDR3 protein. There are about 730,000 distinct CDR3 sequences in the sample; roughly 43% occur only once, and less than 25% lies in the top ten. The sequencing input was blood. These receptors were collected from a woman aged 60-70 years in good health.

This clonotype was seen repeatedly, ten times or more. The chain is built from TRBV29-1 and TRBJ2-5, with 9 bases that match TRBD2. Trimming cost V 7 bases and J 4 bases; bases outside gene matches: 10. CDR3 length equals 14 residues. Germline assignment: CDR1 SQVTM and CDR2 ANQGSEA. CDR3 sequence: CSAPKAGGPETQYF. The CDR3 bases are TGCAGCGCCCCTAAGGCGGGGGGGCCAGAGACCCAGTACTTC.

In DNA, the CDR3 is TGTGCCATTCGAGGAGGAATCTCTGGGGCCAACGTCCTGACTTTC. As protein: CAIRGGISGANVLTF. The rearrangement links TRBV28 to TRBJ2-6; D is possibly TRBD2 (5 bases). Germline CDR1 reads MDHEN; CDR2 reads SYDVKM. The V and J ends lost 10 bases and 0 bases respectively, with 13 bases between them. The CDR3 length is 15 residues.

The CDR3 sequence: CSASEGIDGQFF. DNA for the CDR3: TGCAGTGCTAGTGAGGGAATAGATGGGCAGTTCTTC. The chain joins TRBV20-1 to TRBJ2-1; D is possibly TRBD2 (5 bases). The V end lost 3 bases, the J end lost 12 bases, and 15 bases lay between the germline ends. CDR1 and CDR2 from the germline V gene are DFQATT and SNEGSKA (reference sequence). The CDR3 runs 12 residues.

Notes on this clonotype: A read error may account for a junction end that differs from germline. This CDR3 is CSARDSIGNGNTF. The CDR3 coding sequence is TGCAGTGCTAGAGATAGTATCGGCAATGGCAACACCTTC. V is TRBV20-1 and J is TRBJ1-2; D is ambiguous. CDR1 DFQATT and CDR2 SNEGSKA come from the germline V gene (reference sequence). The CDR3 is made up of 13 amino acids.

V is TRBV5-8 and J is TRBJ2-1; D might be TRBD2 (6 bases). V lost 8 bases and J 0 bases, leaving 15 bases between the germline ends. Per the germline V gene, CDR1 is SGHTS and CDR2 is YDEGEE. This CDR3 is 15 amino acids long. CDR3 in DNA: TGTGCCAGTCCCCGCGGGGTCAGCTCCTACAATGAGCAGTTCTTC. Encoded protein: CASPRGVSSYNEQFF.

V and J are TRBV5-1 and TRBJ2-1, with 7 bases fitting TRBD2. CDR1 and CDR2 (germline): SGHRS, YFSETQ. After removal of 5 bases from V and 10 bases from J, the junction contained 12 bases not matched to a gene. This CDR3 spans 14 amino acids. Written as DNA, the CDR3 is TGCGCCAGCAGGCTAGGGTCCTTCGGGGGGGAGCAGTTCTTC. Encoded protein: CASRLGSFGGEQFF.

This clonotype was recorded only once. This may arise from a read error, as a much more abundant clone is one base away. The chain's CDR3 is CASTLISGDNEQFF. CDR3 in DNA: TGTGCCAGCACCCTGATTAGCGGAGACAATGAGCAGTTCTTC. V gene TRBV7-3 combines with J gene TRBJ2-1, with a possible D match to TRBD2 (6 bases). This CDR3 contains 14 residues. V lost 7 bases and J 5 bases, leaving 15 bases between the germline ends. Germline CDR1 is SGHTA and CDR2 is FQGTGA.

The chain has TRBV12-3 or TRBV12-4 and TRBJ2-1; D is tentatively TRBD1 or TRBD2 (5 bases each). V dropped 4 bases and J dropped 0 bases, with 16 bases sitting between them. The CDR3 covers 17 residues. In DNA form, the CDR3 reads TGTGCCAGCAGTTGCGCCGGGACCAGGAGCTCCTACAATGAGCAGTTCTTC. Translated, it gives CASSCAGTRSSYNEQFF.

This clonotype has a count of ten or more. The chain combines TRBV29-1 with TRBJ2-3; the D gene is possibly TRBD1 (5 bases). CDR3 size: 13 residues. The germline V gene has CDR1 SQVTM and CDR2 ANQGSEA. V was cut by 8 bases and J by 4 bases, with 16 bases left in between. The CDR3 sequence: CSPRAGWSDTQYF. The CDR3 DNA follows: TGCAGCCCCAGGGCAGGGTGGTCAGATACGCAGTATTTT.

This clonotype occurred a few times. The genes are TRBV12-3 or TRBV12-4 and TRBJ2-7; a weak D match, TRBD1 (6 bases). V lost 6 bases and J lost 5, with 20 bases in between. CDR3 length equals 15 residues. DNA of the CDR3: TGTGCCAGCAGCAGGGGTGGGGGCCTTAACCACGAGCAGTACTTC. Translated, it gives CASSRGGGLNHEQYF.

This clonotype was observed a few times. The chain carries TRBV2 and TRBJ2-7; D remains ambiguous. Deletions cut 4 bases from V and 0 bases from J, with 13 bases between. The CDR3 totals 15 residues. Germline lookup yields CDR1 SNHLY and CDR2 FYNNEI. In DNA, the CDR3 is TGTGCCAGCAGTGGAGACACCCAAAGCTCCTACGAGCAGTACTTC. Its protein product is CASSGDTQSSYEQYF.

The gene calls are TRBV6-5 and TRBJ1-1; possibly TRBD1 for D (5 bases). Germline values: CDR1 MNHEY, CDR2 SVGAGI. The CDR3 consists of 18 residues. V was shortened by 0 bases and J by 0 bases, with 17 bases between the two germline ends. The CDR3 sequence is CASSYSGSYGGMNTEAFF. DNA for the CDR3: TGTGCCAGCAGTTACTCCGGAAGCTATGGGGGGATGAACACTGAAGCTTTCTTT.

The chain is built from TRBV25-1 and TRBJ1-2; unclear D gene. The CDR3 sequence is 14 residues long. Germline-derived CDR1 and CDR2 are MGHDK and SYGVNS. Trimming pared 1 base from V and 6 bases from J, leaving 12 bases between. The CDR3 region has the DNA TGTGCCAGCAGTGAATTGAATGTTGGTGATGGCTACACCTTC. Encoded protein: CASSELNVGDGYTF.

The CDR3 is CASSPGDRGYYEQYF. The CDR3, as DNA: TGTGCCAGCAGTCCGGGGGACAGGGGCTACTACGAGCAGTACTTC. V gene TRBV6-6 combines with J gene TRBJ2-4, with 10 bases identical to TRBD1. The tail of the sequence fits TRBJ2-7 better, so the J call may be wrong. Germline CDR1 is MNHNY and CDR2 is SVGAGI (reference sequence). The CDR3 totals 15 residues.

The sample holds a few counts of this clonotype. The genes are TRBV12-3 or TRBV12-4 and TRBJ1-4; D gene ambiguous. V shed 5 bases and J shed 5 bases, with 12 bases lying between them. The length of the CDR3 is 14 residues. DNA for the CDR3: TGTGCCAGCAGTCTGGGATCGCAGAATGAAAAACTGTTTTTT. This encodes CASSLGSQNEKLFF.

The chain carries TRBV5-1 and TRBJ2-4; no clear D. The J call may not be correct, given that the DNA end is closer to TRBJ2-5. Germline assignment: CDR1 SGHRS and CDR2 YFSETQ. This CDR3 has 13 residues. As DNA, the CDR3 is TGCGCCAGCATCCGCGAAGAGTCCGAGACCCAGTACTTC. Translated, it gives CASIREESETQYF.

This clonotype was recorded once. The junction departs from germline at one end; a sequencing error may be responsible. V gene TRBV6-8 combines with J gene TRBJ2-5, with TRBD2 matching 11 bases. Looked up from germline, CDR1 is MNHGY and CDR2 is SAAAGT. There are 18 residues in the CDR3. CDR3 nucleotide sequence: TGTGCCAGCAGTTACAGGGCCGGGACTAGCGGACACCAAGAGTCCCAGTACTTC. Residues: CASSYRAGTSGHQESQYF.

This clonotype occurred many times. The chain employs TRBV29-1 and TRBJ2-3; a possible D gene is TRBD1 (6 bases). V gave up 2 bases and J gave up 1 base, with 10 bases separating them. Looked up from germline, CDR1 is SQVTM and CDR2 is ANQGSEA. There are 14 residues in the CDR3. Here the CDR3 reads CSVEYRQGTDTQYF. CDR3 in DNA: TGCAGCGTTGAATACCGACAGGGCACAGATACGCAGTATTTT.

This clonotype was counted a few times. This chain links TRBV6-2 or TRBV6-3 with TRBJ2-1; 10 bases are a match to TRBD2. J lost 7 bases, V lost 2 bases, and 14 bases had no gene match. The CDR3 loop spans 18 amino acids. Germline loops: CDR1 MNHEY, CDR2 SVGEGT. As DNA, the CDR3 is TGTGCCAGCAGTTACCAGCCTAGCGGGAGAGTGTGGGAAAATGAGCAGTTCTTC. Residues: CASSYQPSGRVWENEQFF.

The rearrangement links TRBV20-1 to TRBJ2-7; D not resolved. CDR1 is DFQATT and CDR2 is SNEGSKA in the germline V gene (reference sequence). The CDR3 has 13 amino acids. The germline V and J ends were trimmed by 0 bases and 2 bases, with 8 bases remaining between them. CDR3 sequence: CSARDAFTYEQYF. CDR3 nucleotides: TGCAGTGCTAGAGACGCGTTCACCTACGAGCAGTACTTC.

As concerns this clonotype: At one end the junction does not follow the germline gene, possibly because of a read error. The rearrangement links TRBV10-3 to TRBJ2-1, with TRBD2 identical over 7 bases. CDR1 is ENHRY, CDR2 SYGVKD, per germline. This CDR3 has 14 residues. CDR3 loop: CAVSPGGVQNEQFF. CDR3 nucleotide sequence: TGTGCCGTCAGCCCGGGAGGTGTCCAGAATGAGCAGTTCTTC.

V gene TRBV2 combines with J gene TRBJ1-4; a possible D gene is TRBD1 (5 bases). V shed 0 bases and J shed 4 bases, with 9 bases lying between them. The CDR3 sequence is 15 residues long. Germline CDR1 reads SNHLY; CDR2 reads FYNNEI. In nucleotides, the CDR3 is TGTGCCAGCAGTGAAGCGGGGCCTTTTAATGAAAAACTGTTTTTT. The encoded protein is CASSEAGPFNEKLFF.

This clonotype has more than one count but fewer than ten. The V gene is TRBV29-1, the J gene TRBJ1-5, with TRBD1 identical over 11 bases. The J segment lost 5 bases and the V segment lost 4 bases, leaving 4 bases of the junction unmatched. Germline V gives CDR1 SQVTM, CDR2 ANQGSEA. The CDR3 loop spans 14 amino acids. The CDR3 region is CSVGTGGADQPQHF. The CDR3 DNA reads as TGCAGCGTTGGGACAGGGGGCGCAGATCAGCCCCAGCATTTT. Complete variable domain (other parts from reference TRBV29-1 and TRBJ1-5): SAVISQKPSRDICQRGTSLTIQCQVDSQVTMMFWYRQQPGQSLTLIATANQGSEATYESGFVIDKFPISRPNLTFSTLTVSNMSPEDSSIYLCSVGTGGADQPQHFGDGTRLSIL.

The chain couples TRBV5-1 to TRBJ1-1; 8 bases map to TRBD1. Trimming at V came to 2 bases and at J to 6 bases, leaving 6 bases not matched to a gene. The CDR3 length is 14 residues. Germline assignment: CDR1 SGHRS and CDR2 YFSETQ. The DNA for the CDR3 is TGCGCCAGCAGCTTCGGACAGGGCCACCCTGAAGCTTTCTTT. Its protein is CASSFGQGHPEAFF.

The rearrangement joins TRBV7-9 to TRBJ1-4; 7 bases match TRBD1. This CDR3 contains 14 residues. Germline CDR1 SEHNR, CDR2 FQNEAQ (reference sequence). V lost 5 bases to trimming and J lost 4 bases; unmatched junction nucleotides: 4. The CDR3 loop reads CASSRTGYNEKLFF. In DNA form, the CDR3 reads TGTGCCAGCAGCCGGACAGGATATAATGAAAAACTGTTTTTT. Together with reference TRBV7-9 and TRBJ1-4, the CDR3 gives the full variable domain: DTGVSQNPRHKITKRGQNVTFRCDPISEHNRLYWYRQTLGQGPEFLTYFQNEAQLEKSRLLSDRFSAERPKGSFSTLEIQRTEQGDSAMYLCASSRTGYNEKLFFGSGTQLSVL.

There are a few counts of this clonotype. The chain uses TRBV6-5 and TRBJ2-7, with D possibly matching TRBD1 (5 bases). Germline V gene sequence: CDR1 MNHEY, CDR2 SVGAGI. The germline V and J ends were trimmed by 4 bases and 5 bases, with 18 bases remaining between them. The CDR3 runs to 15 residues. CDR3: CASSFSLDTLHEQYF. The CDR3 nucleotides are TGTGCCAGCAGTTTCTCCCTGGACACCCTCCACGAGCAGTACTTC.

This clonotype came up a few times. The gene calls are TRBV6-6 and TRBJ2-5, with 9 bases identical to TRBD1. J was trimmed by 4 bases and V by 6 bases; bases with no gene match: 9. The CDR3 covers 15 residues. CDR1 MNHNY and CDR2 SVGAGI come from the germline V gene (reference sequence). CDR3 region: CASSPSPDRGETQYF. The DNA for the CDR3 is TGTGCCAGCAGCCCCAGCCCGGACAGGGGAGAGACCCAGTACTTC.